These 25 T cell receptor beta chains share one sample of origin, sequenced in a study of cytomegalovirus exposure and HLA in healthy donors. Primers: 60 Vbeta forward and 13 Jbeta reverse. Measured with immunoSEQ multiplex PCR; TCRdb has only the in-frame clones, and not every one. The data contain some 100,000 clones, 79% of them singletons. Sequencing was carried out using PBMCs. Source of these receptors: a female donor in good health and CMV-seropositive.

The J gene is TRBJ2-3, the V gene TRBV2, with TRBD2 matching 8 bases. Trimming removed 5 bases from V and 3 bases from J; junction bases left unmatched: 7. CDR3 size: 15 residues. Germline loops: CDR1 SNHLY, CDR2 FYNNEI. In nucleotides, the CDR3 is TGTGCCAGCAGTCGAGCGGGGGCCGGAACAGATACGCAGTATTTT. Its translation: CASSRAGAGTDTQYF.

The gene calls are TRBV19 and TRBJ1-1; no clear D. Deletions cut 0 bases from V and 6 bases from J, with 17 bases between. Germline CDR1 reads LNHDA; CDR2 reads SQIVND (reference sequence). This CDR3 comprises 16 residues. The CDR3 sequence is CASSIDWSPGSAEAFF. DNA of the CDR3: TGTGCCAGTAGTATAGATTGGTCGCCCGGGAGCGCTGAAGCTTTCTTT.

The V call is TRBV7-9, the J call TRBJ2-7; 8 bases fit TRBD2. There are 16 residues in the CDR3. V dropped 0 bases and J dropped 4; count of bases not matched to a gene: 8. CDR1 and CDR2 (germline): SEHNR, FQNEAQ (reference sequence). The CDR3 coding sequence is TGTGCCAGCAGCTTAGCGTTAGCGGGGTTGACTTACGAGCAGTACTTC. Amino acids: CASSLALAGLTYEQYF.

This chain links TRBV10-3 with TRBJ2-5; 8 bases are shared with TRBD2. This CDR3 is 16 amino acids long. Germline V gene lookup returns CDR1 ENHRY and CDR2 SYGVKD. V shed 3 bases and J 7 bases; nucleotides not matched to a gene: 13. In DNA, the CDR3 is TGTGCCATCAGTGAAGCGAGCGGGGGAAACACCGGGACCCAGTACTTC. Translation gives CAISEASGGNTGTQYF.

This chain uses TRBV7-9 with TRBJ2-7; 9 nucleotides line up with TRBD1. Looked up from germline, CDR1 is SEHNR and CDR2 is FQNEAQ (reference sequence). V trimming: 1 base; J trimming: 5 bases; junction bases outside the gene matches: 6. This CDR3 spans 15 amino acids. The CDR3: CASSLGTGVFNEQYF. CDR3 bases: TGTGCCAGCAGCTTAGGGACAGGGGTGTTCAACGAGCAGTACTTC.

V is TRBV19 and J is TRBJ2-5; D gene uncertain. Near its end, the DNA agrees better with TRBJ2-7, so the J call may be wrong. The CDR3 runs 12 residues. In germline, CDR1 is LNHDA, CDR2 SQIVND (reference sequence). CDR3 in DNA: TGTGCCAGTAGTTCCGCCTCCTACGAGCAGTACTTC. Its translation: CASSSASYEQYF.

V is TRBV25-1 and J is TRBJ2-3; TRBD2 aligns across 7 bases. Germline lookup yields CDR1 MGHDK and CDR2 SYGVNS. The trim removed 5 bases at V and 0 bases at J, leaving 2 bases unmatched. CDR3 length equals 14 residues. The CDR3 bases are TGTGCCAGCAGTCTAGCGGCAAGCACAGATACGCAGTATTTT. Its protein product is CASSLAASTDTQYF.

This chain joins TRBV30 and TRBJ1-2; possibly TRBD1 for D (5 bases). CDR3 length equals 14 residues. Looked up from germline, CDR1 is GTSNPN and CDR2 is SVGIG (reference sequence). Between the trimmed V and J ends, which lost 0 bases and 5 bases, there was a span of 13 bases. The CDR3 region is CAWSVGTGDYGYTF. The CDR3 DNA follows: TGTGCCTGGAGTGTAGGAACAGGCGATTATGGCTACACCTTC.

To note about this clone: One junction end disagrees with the germline gene, perhaps due to a read error. This sequence joins TRBV5-4 and TRBJ2-6; tentative D call: TRBD1 (5 bases). Germline V gene sequence: CDR1 SGHNT, CDR2 YYREEE (reference sequence). The CDR3 is 14 amino acids. CDR3 residues: CASTDISGANGLTF. CDR3 bases: TGTGCCAGCACCGACATTTCTGGGGCCAACGGCCTGACTTTC.

The V and J genes are TRBV6-5 and TRBJ1-5; tentative D call: TRBD1 (5 bases). The CDR3 totals 13 residues. V was shortened by 6 bases and J by 6 bases, with 12 bases between the two germline ends. Germline CDR1 MNHEY, CDR2 SVGAGI. DNA for the CDR3: TGTGCCAGCAGGGGGGGGTATGGTCAGCCCCAGCATTTT. Protein product: CASRGGYGQPQHF.

The rearrangement joins TRBV4-3 to TRBJ2-6, with 7 bases aligning to TRBD2. CDR1 is LGHNA and CDR2 is YSLEER in the germline V gene. V shed 1 base and J 2 bases; nucleotides not matched to a gene: 5. This CDR3 region has 17 residues. The CDR3 bases are TGCGCCAGCAGCCAAGTGGGGGGGGGAGCTGGGGCCAACGTCCTGACTTTC. Translated: CASSQVGGGAGANVLTF.

The chain recombines TRBV27 with TRBJ1-5; D unclear. The V end lost 3 bases, the J end lost 4 bases, and 13 bases lay between the germline ends. Germline lookup yields CDR1 MNHEY and CDR2 SMNVEV (reference sequence). There are 15 residues in the CDR3. The CDR3 protein is CASSFSEDPNQPQHF. The CDR3 nucleotides read TGTGCCAGCAGTTTCTCGGAGGACCCTAATCAGCCCCAGCATTTT.

This CDR3 reads CASSYSAGATYEQYF. In DNA form, the CDR3 reads TGTGCCAGCAGTTACTCGGCAGGCGCGACCTACGAGCAGTACTTC. The chain recombines TRBV6-5 with TRBJ2-7; D gene ambiguous. CDR1 is MNHEY, CDR2 SVGAGI, per germline. Trimming shortened V by 0 bases and J by 2 bases, and 11 bases separated the two germline ends. This CDR3 has 15 amino acids.

This clone was detected once. V usage is TRBV4-3 and J usage is TRBJ2-1; no clear D. Germline V gene lookup returns CDR1 LGHNA and CDR2 YSLEER. The CDR3 spans 15 residues. V lost 0 bases and J 7 bases, leaving 13 bases between the germline ends. Written as DNA, the CDR3 is TGCGCCAGCAGCCAAGATTTTGGATGGAGTAATGAGCAGTTCTTC. Its protein product is CASSQDFGWSNEQFF.

This chain links TRBV2 with TRBJ1-2, with TRBD1 as a possible D gene (6 bases). Trimming pared 8 bases from V and 3 bases from J, leaving 19 bases between. The CDR3 is made up of 15 amino acids. Germline assignment: CDR1 SNHLY and CDR2 FYNNEI. This CDR3 is CASPGWQGLDYGYTF. Written as DNA, the CDR3 is TGTGCCAGCCCAGGGTGGCAGGGGCTGGACTATGGCTACACCTTC.

This clone was counted only a few times. J is TRBJ2-2 and V is TRBV14, with D hard to call. The length of the CDR3 is 13 residues. Germline CDR1 reads SGHDN; CDR2 reads FVKESK. Deletions cut 4 bases from V and 4 bases from J, with 7 bases between. The CDR3 DNA reads as TGTGCCAGCAGCCTACAGACCACCGGGGAGCTGTTTTTT. It is translated as CASSLQTTGELFF.

Points on this clone: The junction departs from germline at one end; a sequencing error may be responsible. The V gene is TRBV7-9, the J gene TRBJ1-1, with D hard to call. The CDR3 length is 14 residues. The germline CDR1 and CDR2 sequences are SEHNR and FQNEAQ (reference sequence). CDR3 sequence reads: CSSSLGAGYTEAFF. CDR3 bases: TGTTCCAGCAGCTTAGGTGCGGGATACACTGAAGCTTTCTTT.

The chain is built from TRBV5-1 and TRBJ1-4; unclear D gene. Trimming pared 5 bases from V and 8 bases from J, leaving 16 bases between. Germline V gives CDR1 SGHRS, CDR2 YFSETQ. The CDR3 runs to 14 residues. The CDR3 DNA reads as TGCGCCAGCAGTCTGACACACCCTGGGGAAAAACTGTTTTTT. Its protein product is CASSLTHPGEKLFF.

The V and J genes are TRBV19 and TRBJ2-1, with TRBD2 matching over 13 bases. V shed 5 bases, J shed 9 bases, and the junction held 7 bases outside the gene matches. This CDR3 has 15 amino acids. Germline V gives CDR1 LNHDA, CDR2 SQIVND (reference sequence). CDR3 sequence (DNA): TGTGCCAGTAGTGCCGGGACTAGCGGGACTTCTGAGCAGTTCTTC. It specifies CASSAGTSGTSEQFF.

The CDR3 DNA reads TGTGCCAGCAGCCACTATGGAGGGAATCAGCCCCAGCATTTT. It encodes CASSHYGGNQPQHF. The chain uses TRBV5-8 and TRBJ1-5; D remains unclear. Germline loops: CDR1 SGHTS, CDR2 YDEGEE. The CDR3 has 14 residues. Trimming removed 4 bases at V and 4 bases at J, with 12 bases between. Drawing the rest from reference TRBV5-8 and TRBJ1-5, the complete variable domain is EAGVTQSPTHLIKTRGQQATLRCSPISGHTSVYWYQQALGLGLQFLLWYDEGEERNRGNFPPRFSGRQFPNYSSELNVNALELEDSALYLCASSHYGGNQPQHFGDGTRLSIL.

This clone has more than one count but fewer than ten. The V call is TRBV2, the J call TRBJ1-5, with a tentative D call TRBD1 (5 bases). This CDR3 has 15 residues. CDR1 and CDR2 (germline): SNHLY, FYNNEI. V was clipped by 0 bases and J by 4 bases, with 10 bases between them. The CDR3 DNA reads TGTGCCAGCAGTGAAGCGGGGCGCGGAAATCAGCCCCAGCATTTT. Translated: CASSEAGRGNQPQHF.

The chain has TRBV6-5 and TRBJ2-7, with D maybe TRBD2 (7 bases). Germline CDR1 is MNHEY and CDR2 is SVGAGI. The CDR3 runs to 11 residues. Trimming stripped 5 bases from V and 11 bases from J, with 13 bases between. Written as DNA, the CDR3 is TGTGCCAGCAGTAAAGGGGGGAGGGAGTACTTC. Protein: CASSKGGREYF.

This chain connects TRBV7-9 to TRBJ2-5, with 9 bases identical to TRBD2. The J call could be wrong; TRBJ2-7 is a better fit for the DNA end. The CDR3 contains 16 residues. Germline-derived CDR1 and CDR2 are SEHNR and FQNEAQ (reference sequence). CDR3 in DNA: TGTGCCAGCAGCTTAGACCCTAGCGGGACCACCTACGAGCAGTACTTC. This codes for CASSLDPSGTTYEQYF.

This chain links TRBV7-2 with TRBJ1-2; D unresolved. Trimming left V 5 bases short and J 4 bases short, with 11 bases between. CDR1 is SGHTA and CDR2 is FQGNSA in the germline V gene. CDR3 length: 13 amino acids. CDR3 in DNA: TGTGCCAGCAGCCAGAGGGTGGTCTATGGCTACACCTTC. It is translated as CASSQRVVYGYTF.

For this clone: A read error may produce the germline difference seen at one junction end. This chain joins TRBV7-9 and TRBJ2-4; TRBD2 matches 8 bases. This CDR3 has 16 residues. Germline CDR1 SEHNR, CDR2 FQNEAQ (reference sequence). This CDR3 reads CASSLGGGIGKNSQYF. Written as DNA, the CDR3 is TGTGCCAGCAGCTTAGGCGGGGGGATCGGCAAAAACAGTCAGTACTTC.